The T cell receptor (beta chain) described here comes from a study of T cells after yellow fever vaccination. The CDR3 is 14 amino acids. V lost 0 bases to trimming and J lost 0 bases, with 6 bases between them. Germline V gene lookup returns CDR1 SGHRS and CDR2 YFSETQ. This clonotype was seen many times. Each CDR3 protein gets one entry after TCRdb re-called the 5' RACE reads with MiXCR. The profile shows around 350,000 distinct CDR3 sequences, approximately 6% of them singletons. The TCR originated in a man aged 25 to 40 who received the YFV17D yellow fever vaccine. The chain is built from TRBV5-1 and TRBJ1-1, with D hard to call. The sample was PBMCs, taken 5 days after the yellow fever booster vaccination. DNA of the CDR3: TGCGCCAGCAGCTTGGACAGTATGAACACTGAAGCTTTCTTT. Residues: CASSLDSMNTEAFF.